These T cell receptor beta chains were read from a single sample in a study of vaccination effects on CD4 cells after COVID-19. Only in-frame clones appear in the TCRdb table, and some are missing; sequencing was by immunoSEQ multiplex PCR. The sample lists approximately 78,000 clones, 80% to 85% occurring once. Their antigen targets remain unknown. Sequenced here: CD4+ T cells from PBMCs cultured with HCoV-229E spike peptides, sampled after COVID-19 vaccination. The receptors come from a human donor who received a COVID-19 vaccine. The CDR3 runs from the conserved cysteine through the conserved F or W. Fields, in order: clone size, D gene, V gene, J gene, CDR3 DNA, CDR3 protein. A D gene is named only where the DNA matches it firmly. Part of the rows lack a size; the others show once, few, many or a class for expanded clones.

size: .; D: .; V: TRBV24-1; J: TRBJ1-6; DNA: TGTGCCACCAGTGAGGCCTGGGATAATTCACCCCTCCACTTT; CDR3: CATSEAWDNSPLHF
size: few; D: .; V: TRBV7-6; J: TRBJ1-1; DNA: TGTGCCAGCAGCTTAACGGGTGGGGGGAACACTGAAGCTTTCTTT; CDR3: CASSLTGGGNTEAFF
size: once; D: TRBD1; V: TRBV5-1; J: TRBJ2-5; DNA: TGCGCCAGCAGCCGGGACAGGGGGGAGACCCAGTACTTC; CDR3: CASSRDRGETQYF
size: .; D: .; V: TRBV7-9; J: TRBJ1-3; DNA: TGTGCCAGCAGCTTATGGGGGGGCTTCTCTGGAAACACCATATATTTT; CDR3: CASSLWGGFSGNTIYF
size: .; D: .; V: TRBV7-6; J: TRBJ1-6; DNA: TGTGCCAGCAGTCCCGGGAGAAGCTCCTATAATTCACCCCTCCACTTT; CDR3: CASSPGRSSYNSPLHF
size: .; D: .; V: TRBV6-2/TRBV6-3; J: TRBJ2-3; DNA: TGTGCCAGCAGTTACAGGGCCGTAGATACGCAGTATTTT; CDR3: CASSYRAVDTQYF
size: .; D: .; V: TRBV27; J: TRBJ2-1; DNA: TGTGCCATTCGCCCGCCGGGAAGCTACAATGAGCAGTTCTTC; CDR3: CAIRPPGSYNEQFF
size: .; D: .; V: TRBV30; J: TRBJ1-2; DNA: TGTGCCTGGGGTAATGTAGGCTACACCTTC; CDR3: CAWGNVGYTF
size: .; D: .; V: TRBV11-1; J: TRBJ2-1; DNA: TGTGCCAGCAGCCAACAAAGGGCGGGGTATGAGCAGTTCTTC; CDR3: CASSQQRAGYEQFF
size: .; D: TRBD2; V: TRBV5-8; J: TRBJ2-3; DNA: TGTGCCAGCCCTTGGGGACTAGCAGAGAGACGTAGCACAGATACGCAGTATTTT; CDR3: CASPWGLAERRSTDTQYF
size: .; D: TRBD1; V: TRBV5-1; J: TRBJ2-1; DNA: TGCGCCAGCAGCTTTACCGGGACAGGGGGCGATGAGCAGTTCTTC; CDR3: CASSFTGTGGDEQFF
size: .; D: .; V: TRBV27; J: TRBJ1-2; DNA: TGTGCCAGCAGTTTAGACAGATCCTATGGCTACACCTTC; CDR3: CASSLDRSYGYTF
size: .; D: .; V: TRBV5-1; J: TRBJ1-1; DNA: TGCGCCAGCAGCTTGACAGGGTTGAACACTGAAGCTTTCTTT; CDR3: CASSLTGLNTEAFF
size: few; D: .; V: TRBV5-6; J: TRBJ1-2; DNA: TGTGCCAGCAGCTTGGAGACCTTTGCCCCTTATGGCTACACCTTC; CDR3: CASSLETFAPYGYTF
size: .; D: .; V: TRBV24-1; J: TRBJ2-5; DNA: TGTGCCACCAGTGACTCTACTAGGGAAGAGACCCAGTACTTC; CDR3: CATSDSTREETQYF